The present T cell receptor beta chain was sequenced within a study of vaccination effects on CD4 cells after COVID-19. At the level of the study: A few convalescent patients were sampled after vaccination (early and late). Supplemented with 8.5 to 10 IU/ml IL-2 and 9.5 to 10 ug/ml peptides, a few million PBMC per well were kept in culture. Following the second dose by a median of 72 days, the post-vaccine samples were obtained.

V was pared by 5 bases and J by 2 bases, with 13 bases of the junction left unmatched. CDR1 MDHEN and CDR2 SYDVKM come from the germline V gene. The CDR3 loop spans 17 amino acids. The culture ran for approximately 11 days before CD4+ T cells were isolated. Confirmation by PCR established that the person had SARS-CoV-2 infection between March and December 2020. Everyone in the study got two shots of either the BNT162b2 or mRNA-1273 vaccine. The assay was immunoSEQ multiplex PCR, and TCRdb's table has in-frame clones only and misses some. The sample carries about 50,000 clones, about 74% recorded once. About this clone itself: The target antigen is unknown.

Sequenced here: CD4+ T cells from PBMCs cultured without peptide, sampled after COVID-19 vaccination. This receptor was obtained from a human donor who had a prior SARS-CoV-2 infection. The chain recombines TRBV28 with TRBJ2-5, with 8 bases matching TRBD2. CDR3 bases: TGTGCCAGCAGTAGTCCTCCCAGGGCTAGCGGGCAAGAGACCCAGTACTTC. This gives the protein CASSSPPRASGQETQYF.